The clone carrying this T cell receptor beta chain was counted many times. Patients chosen for sequencing had shown CD8+CD57+ cell expansion by flow cytometry. This entry belongs to a study of CD8+CD57+ T cells in acquired aplastic anemia. About the research overall: DNA from sorted CD4+ and CD8+ cells averaged roughly 3.2 ug.

Template material for TCR beta VDJ and CDR3 profiling consisted of genomic DNA. TCRdb re-analysed the reads in MiXCR, keeping a single row per CDR3 protein. This sample has fewer than 200,000 distinct CDR3 sequences, with 48% found just once. Germline lookup yields CDR1 SGHTA and CDR2 FQGNSA. V shed 6 bases, J shed 7 bases, and the junction held 6 bases outside the gene matches. CDR3 size: 14 residues. The clonotype was recovered from a human donor with aplastic anemia. The chain is built from TRBV7-2 and TRBJ2-5; 12 bases fit TRBD2. Sequencing used sorted CD4+, CD8+, or CD8+CD57+ T cells (not recorded which) from PBMCs. The CDR3, as DNA: TGTGCCAGCAGGCCACTAGCGGGAGGCGGGACCCAGTACTTC. It is translated as CASRPLAGGGTQYF.